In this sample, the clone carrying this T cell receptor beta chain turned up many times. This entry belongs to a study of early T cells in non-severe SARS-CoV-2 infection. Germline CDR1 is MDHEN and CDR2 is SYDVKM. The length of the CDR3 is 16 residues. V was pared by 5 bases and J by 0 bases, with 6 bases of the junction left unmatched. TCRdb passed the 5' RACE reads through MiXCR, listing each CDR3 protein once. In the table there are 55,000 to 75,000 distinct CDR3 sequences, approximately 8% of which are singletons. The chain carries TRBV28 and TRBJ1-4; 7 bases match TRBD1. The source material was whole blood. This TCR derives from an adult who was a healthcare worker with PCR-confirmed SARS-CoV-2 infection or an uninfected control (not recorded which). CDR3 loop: CASSRTGFATNEKLFF. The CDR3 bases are TGTGCCAGCAGTAGGACAGGCTTTGCAACTAATGAAAAACTGTTTTTT. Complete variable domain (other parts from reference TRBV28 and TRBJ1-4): DVKVTQSSRYLVKRTGEKVFLECVQDMDHENMFWYRQDPGLGLRLIYFSYDVKMKEKGDIPEGYSVSREKKERFSLILESASTNQTSMYLCASSRTGFATNEKLFFGSGTQLSVL.